This T cell receptor (beta chain) was captured by sequencing in a study of blood T cell repertoires in COVID-19. About the study: The origin of the acute and convalescent COVID-19 samples was the United States, Italy and Spain.

How the authors handled the data: How many nucleated cells were present was estimated from reference gene primer amplification. Assay: immunoSEQ multiplex PCR; the TCRdb copy retains only in-frame clones and omits some. The V and J calls and clone size were taken over from that table, and D and trimming were inferred from the DNA. The sample comprises about 250,000 clones, approximately 88% of which are singletons, and around 6.3% rests with the top ten. CDR3 length: 18 residues. Germline V CDR1 and CDR2: ENHRY, SYGVKD. V lost 10 bases to trimming and J lost 3 bases, with 28 bases between them. Seattle participants joined during active infection and were tracked over time.

V is TRBV10-3 and J is TRBJ2-1; D remains unclear. The TCR sequence derives from a young woman with COVID-19, enrolled during active disease. The sample consisted of peripheral blood. Written as DNA, the CDR3 is TGTGCCACCGCCGTTCCGCTCTCAGGCCGTGAACGCTACAATGAGCAGTTCTTC. It is translated as CATAVPLSGRERYNEQFF.